Presented here are 20 T cell receptor beta chains from one specimen sequenced in a study of T cells in localized non-small cell lung cancer. TCRdb's copy holds only in-frame clones and misses some; the assay was immunoSEQ multiplex PCR. The sample contains 60,000 to 75,000 clones, 84% of which appear only once. The sample was peripheral blood, taken before any cancer treatment. Source of these receptors: a female donor of 60 years or more with stage I lung adenocarcinoma.

This rearrangement joins TRBV5-1 to TRBJ2-1, with D uncertain. Trimming removed 4 bases from V and 7 bases from J, with 12 bases in between. The CDR3 runs 13 residues. Germline CDR1 is SGHRS and CDR2 is YFSETQ. In DNA, the CDR3 is TGCGCCAGCAGCCCCCTGACTCTAAATGAGCAGTTCTTC. It is translated as CASSPLTLNEQFF. Full variable domain (rest looked up from reference TRBV5-1 and TRBJ2-1): KAGVTQTPRYLIKTRGQQVTLSCSPISGHRSVSWYQQTPGQGLQFLFEYFSETQRNKGNFPGRFSGRQFSNSRSEMNVSTLELGDSALYLCASSPLTLNEQFFGPGTRLTVL.

The CDR3 spells CASSKEDHRGLRNSPLHF. The CDR3 DNA follows: TGTGCCAGCAGCAAAGAGGATCACAGGGGATTGAGGAATTCACCCCTCCACTTT. J is TRBJ1-6 and V is TRBV21-1; no check of the table's D call, TRBD1, against the DNA was made. TRBV21-1 is an annotated pseudogene. This CDR3 spans 18 amino acids.

This chain joins TRBV7-8 and TRBJ1-6, with 7 bases lining up with TRBD1. The CDR3 sequence is 17 residues long. V lost 1 base to trimming and J lost 7 bases; unmatched junction nucleotides: 10. CDR1 SGHVS and CDR2 FQNEAQ come from the germline V gene. CDR3 bases: TGTGCCAGCAGCTTAGGAATGGGAGGGGGCGCAAATTCACCCCTCCACTTT. It yields the protein CASSLGMGGGANSPLHF.

This chain links TRBV2 with TRBJ1-3, with D unresolved. V dropped 6 bases and J dropped 0 bases, with 9 bases sitting between them. The CDR3 contains 14 residues. Germline assignment: CDR1 SNHLY and CDR2 FYNNEI. The CDR3 region has the DNA TGTGCCAGCAGCTCCGAAGCCTCTGGAAACACCATATATTTT. Translating gives CASSSEASGNTIYF.

This clone was detected once. The chain links TRBV28 to TRBJ1-2, with D possibly TRBD1 on 5 matching bases. V was trimmed by 9 bases and J by 5 bases, leaving 16 bases between them. The CDR3 runs 13 residues. In germline, CDR1 is MDHEN, CDR2 SYDVKM. CDR3 DNA: TGTGCCAGTTGGGACCGAACTCTATATGGCTACACCTTC. It translates to CASWDRTLYGYTF.

The CDR3 sequence is CATSREGAAGDKNGYTF. DNA for the CDR3: TGTGCCACCAGCAGAGAAGGGGCCGCGGGGGATAAAAATGGCTACACCTTC. This chain connects TRBV15 to TRBJ1-2; TRBD1 might be the D (5 bases). The CDR3 length is 17 residues. Germline lookup yields CDR1 LNHNV and CDR2 YYDKDF (reference sequence). Trimming left V 0 bases short and J 6 bases short, with 20 bases between.

The chain couples TRBV30 to TRBJ2-7; D is undetermined. CDR3 length equals 14 residues. Trimming shortened V by 3 bases and J by 3 bases, and 15 bases separated the two germline ends. The germline gives CDR1 GTSNPN, CDR2 SVGIG (reference sequence). CDR3 loop: CAWSPNSRSYEQYF. CDR3 sequence (DNA): TGTGCCTGGAGCCCTAACTCCCGTAGCTACGAGCAGTACTTC.

The genes are TRBV4-1 and TRBJ2-1; TRBD2 might be the D (6 bases). Trimming removed 4 bases at V and 5 bases at J, with 15 bases between. The CDR3 contains 15 residues. The germline gives CDR1 MGHRA, CDR2 YSYEKL. The CDR3 loop reads CASSPPLRGNNEQFF. CDR3 DNA sequence: TGCGCCAGCAGCCCCCCTCTCCGGGGGAACAATGAGCAGTTCTTC.

The rearrangement links TRBV28 to TRBJ1-1; 8 nucleotides line up with TRBD1. This CDR3 region has 15 residues. From germline, CDR1 is MDHEN and CDR2 SYDVKM. The junction had 7 bases not matched to a gene; V was cut back by 3 bases and J by 4 bases. Written as DNA, the CDR3 is TGTGCCAGCAGTTTTCTCCAGGGGGCGCGCACTGAAGCTTTCTTT. This codes for CASSFLQGARTEAFF.

The rearrangement uses TRBV27 and TRBJ1-2, with 9 bases lining up with TRBD1. Per the germline V gene, CDR1 is MNHEY and CDR2 is SMNVEV (reference sequence). The CDR3 consists of 13 residues. Trimming cost V 8 bases and J 6 bases; bases outside gene matches: 7. The CDR3 DNA reads TGTGCCAGCGGGTTACAGGGGGCGAATGGCTACACCTTC. It is translated as CASGLQGANGYTF.

The V and J genes are TRBV7-8 and TRBJ2-2, with 10 nucleotides matching TRBD2. Trimming cost V 1 base and J 6 bases; bases outside gene matches: 2. The CDR3 has 15 residues. CDR1 and CDR2 (germline): SGHVS, FQNEAQ. CDR3 amino acids: CASSLVGLAAGELFF. The CDR3, as DNA: TGTGCCAGCAGCTTAGTTGGACTAGCGGCCGGGGAGCTGTTTTTT. The variable domain in full, completed from reference TRBV7-8 and TRBJ2-2, reads GAGVSQSPRYKVAKRGQDVALRCDPISGHVSLFWYQQALGQGPEFLTYFQNEAQLDKSGLPSDRFFAERPEGSVSTLKIQRTQQEDSAVYLCASSLVGLAAGELFFGEGSRLTVL.

The chain carries TRBV7-8 and TRBJ2-5; unclear D gene. Germline loops: CDR1 SGHVS, CDR2 FQNEAQ. Trimming left V 1 base short and J 1 base short, with 7 bases between. The CDR3 is made up of 14 amino acids. CDR3 loop: CASSLVQSQETQYF. In DNA, the CDR3 is TGTGCCAGCAGCTTAGTACAATCCCAAGAGACCCAGTACTTC. Looking up the rest from reference TRBV7-8 and TRBJ2-5 gives the full variable domain: GAGVSQSPRYKVAKRGQDVALRCDPISGHVSLFWYQQALGQGPEFLTYFQNEAQLDKSGLPSDRFFAERPEGSVSTLKIQRTQQEDSAVYLCASSLVQSQETQYFGPGTRLLVL.

V gene TRBV2 combines with J gene TRBJ2-7; D remains ambiguous. The V end was cut by 5 bases, the J end by 0 bases, with 8 bases between. The CDR3 runs to 13 residues. Germline V gene sequence: CDR1 SNHLY, CDR2 FYNNEI. The CDR3 region is CASSQEYSYEQYF. In DNA, the CDR3 is TGTGCCAGCAGTCAAGAATACTCCTACGAGCAGTACTTC.

This clone was seen only once. This rearrangement joins TRBV28 to TRBJ2-7; D remains unclear. Germline CDR1 MDHEN, CDR2 SYDVKM. The V gene lost 7 bases and the J gene lost 3 bases, with 13 bases spanning the gap. The CDR3 covers 13 residues. The CDR3 spells CASNQMDGYEQYF. Here the CDR3 DNA reads TGTGCCAGCAACCAAATGGACGGCTACGAGCAGTACTTC. Variable domain in full (rest from reference TRBV28 and TRBJ2-7): DVKVTQSSRYLVKRTGEKVFLECVQDMDHENMFWYRQDPGLGLRLIYFSYDVKMKEKGDIPEGYSVSREKKERFSLILESASTNQTSMYLCASNQMDGYEQYFGPGTRLTVT.

CDR3 region: CASRRDRDQPQHF. Written as DNA, the CDR3 is TGTGCCAGCAGGAGGGACAGGGATCAGCCCCAGCATTTT. The chain couples TRBV6-1 to TRBJ1-5; 9 nucleotides line up with TRBD1. There are 13 residues in the CDR3. V shed 6 bases, J shed 5 bases, and the junction held 2 bases outside the gene matches. In germline, CDR1 is MNHNS, CDR2 SASEGT.

This clone was seen only once. This chain uses TRBV10-3 with TRBJ1-3; D remains unclear. Germline lookup yields CDR1 ENHRY and CDR2 SYGVKD. Trimming removed 6 bases from V and 7 bases from J, with 7 bases in between. The CDR3 length is 11 residues. In DNA form, the CDR3 reads TGTGCCATCAGCAGTCACAACACCATATATTTT. It encodes CAISSHNTIYF.

The chain has TRBV6-1 and TRBJ1-2; D is uncertain. V lost 2 bases to trimming and J lost 8 bases, with 18 bases between them. The CDR3 covers 15 residues. Germline V CDR1 and CDR2: MNHNS, SASEGT. In nucleotides, the CDR3 is TGTGCCAGCAGTGAATCCGTCTGGGCCGGATCGGGCTACACCTTC. This gives the protein CASSESVWAGSGYTF.

The chain couples TRBV30 to TRBJ2-1; the D is unclear. The CDR3 consists of 13 residues. Germline V gene lookup returns CDR1 GTSNPN and CDR2 SVGIG (reference sequence). V lost 0 bases to trimming and J lost 6 bases, with 9 bases between them. The CDR3, as DNA: TGTGCCTGGAGTGTACGAGTAGGCAATGAGCAGTTCTTC. This codes for CAWSVRVGNEQFF.

The chain has TRBV19 and TRBJ1-5; maybe TRBD1 (5 bases). Trimming shortened V by 4 bases and J by 0 bases, and 7 bases separated the two germline ends. The CDR3 spans 14 residues. CDR1 LNHDA and CDR2 SQIVND come from the germline V gene (reference sequence). CDR3 in amino acids: CASSRQNSNQPQHF. CDR3 nucleotides: TGTGCCAGTAGTAGACAGAATAGCAATCAGCCCCAGCATTTT.

The table lists this clone with a few counts. The V and J genes are TRBV2 and TRBJ2-5; tentatively, D is TRBD1 or TRBD2 (5 bases each). The V and J ends lost 5 bases and 5 bases respectively, with 18 bases between them. The germline gives CDR1 SNHLY, CDR2 FYNNEI. The CDR3 consists of 15 residues. The CDR3 loop reads CASSWDQGRVETQYF. CDR3 DNA sequence: TGTGCCAGCAGTTGGGATCAGGGACGGGTGGAGACCCAGTACTTC. The variable domain in full, with the rest retrieved from reference TRBV2 and TRBJ2-5, is EPEVTQTPSHQVTQMGQEVILRCVPISNHLYFYWYRQILGQKVEFLVSFYNNEISEKSEIFDDQFSVERPDGSNFTLKIRSTKLEDSAMYFCASSWDQGRVETQYFGPGTRLLVL.